Below, 21 T cell receptor beta chains from the same sample are listed, as sequenced in a study of shared clonotypes between healthy human individuals. The data were produced by immunoSEQ multiplex PCR, yet TCRdb's version contains in-frame clones alone and is incomplete. The table lists around 340,000 clones, over 70% of them singletons. The material sequenced was memory CD4+ T cells sorted from blood. Subset described: CD45RA-negative fraction. The receptors derive from a man younger than 40 in good health.

The V and J genes are TRBV7-9 and TRBJ2-1; a weak D match, TRBD1 (5 bases). The CDR3 has 15 residues. Germline V gene data show CDR1 as SEHNR and CDR2 as FQNEAQ (reference sequence). The V end was cut by 5 bases, the J end by 0 bases, with 11 bases between. The DNA of the CDR3 is TGTGCCAGCAGCACAGGCGAGAGCTCCTACAATGAGCAGTTCTTC. It specifies CASSTGESSYNEQFF. The variable domain in full, completed from reference TRBV7-9 and TRBJ2-1, reads DTGVSQNPRHKITKRGQNVTFRCDPISEHNRLYWYRQTLGQGPEFLTYFQNEAQLEKSRLLSDRFSAERPKGSFSTLEIQRTEQGDSAMYLCASSTGESSYNEQFFGPGTRLTVL.

J is TRBJ2-7 and V is TRBV28, with TRBD2 as a possible D gene (6 bases). Germline-derived CDR1 and CDR2 are MDHEN and SYDVKM. V lost 8 bases and J 3 bases, leaving 17 bases between the germline ends. This CDR3 spans 14 amino acids. The CDR3 nucleotides are TGTGCCAGCCTCAACGGCGGGGAGTACTACGAGCAGTACTTC. Translated, it gives CASLNGGEYYEQYF.

This clone was found a few times. The rearrangement uses TRBV13 and TRBJ2-3; D uncertain. The CDR3 has 14 residues. The V gene lost 8 bases and the J gene lost 7 bases, with 19 bases spanning the gap. Per germline, CDR1 PRHDT and CDR2 FYEKMQ (reference sequence). CDR3 sequence reads: CASRLVVGEHTQYF. Written as DNA, the CDR3 is TGTGCCAGCCGTTTGGTAGTGGGCGAGCATACGCAGTATTTT.

This clone was found once. The V call is TRBV11-2, the J call TRBJ1-1, with TRBD1 matching 7 bases. V lost 1 base and J lost 3; bases outside the gene matches: 2. Germline V gene data show CDR1 as SGHAT and CDR2 as FQNNGV. The CDR3 spans 14 residues. The CDR3 DNA sequence: TGTGCCAGCAGCTTAGGACAGGGAGACACTGAAGCTTTCTTT. It codes for CASSLGQGDTEAFF.

The V gene is TRBV6-1, the J gene TRBJ1-5; maybe TRBD1 (6 bases). Germline lookup yields CDR1 MNHNS and CDR2 SASEGT. Trimming left V 8 bases short and J 3 bases short, with 14 bases between. This CDR3 region has 14 residues. CDR3: CASGTRQDNQPQHF. The CDR3 nucleotides read TGTGCCAGCGGGACTAGACAGGACAATCAGCCCCAGCATTTT.

The chain uses TRBV15 and TRBJ2-2; TRBD1 aligns across 7 bases. The germline CDR1 and CDR2 sequences are LNHNV and YYDKDF (reference sequence). This CDR3 region has 15 residues. V lost 4 bases and J lost 5; bases outside the gene matches: 7. The CDR3 is CATSNSYRGTGELFF. The CDR3 coding sequence is TGTGCCACCAGCAACTCCTACAGGGGTACCGGGGAGCTGTTTTTT.

Many counts were recorded for this clone. The chain has TRBV5-6 and TRBJ2-1, with 10 bases identical to TRBD1. The CDR3 loop spans 16 amino acids. After removal of 3 bases from V and 1 base from J, the junction contained 4 bases not matched to a gene. Germline CDR1 reads SGHDT; CDR2 reads YYEEEE. This chain's CDR3 is CASSSGTGESYNEQFF. The CDR3 DNA is TGTGCCAGCAGCTCGGGGACAGGGGAGTCCTACAATGAGCAGTTCTTC. The full variable domain, in which reference TRBV5-6 and TRBJ2-1 provide the parts outside the CDR3, is DAGVTQSPTHLIKTRGQQVTLRCSPKSGHDTVSWYQQALGQGPQFIFQYYEEEERQRGNFPDRFSGHQFPNYSSELNVNALLLGDSALYLCASSSGTGESYNEQFFGPGTRLTVL.

The chain uses TRBV7-8 and TRBJ2-7; 11 positions match TRBD2. V gave up 2 bases and J gave up 4 bases; unmatched junction bases: 4. This CDR3 has 15 amino acids. Germline V gene lookup returns CDR1 SGHVS and CDR2 FQNEAQ. CDR3 bases: TGTGCCAGCAGCTTAACTAGCGGGAGTATATACGAGCAGTACTTC. It yields the protein CASSLTSGSIYEQYF. The full variable domain, its missing parts supplied by reference TRBV7-8 and TRBJ2-7, is GAGVSQSPRYKVAKRGQDVALRCDPISGHVSLFWYQQALGQGPEFLTYFQNEAQLDKSGLPSDRFFAERPEGSVSTLKIQRTQQEDSAVYLCASSLTSGSIYEQYFGPGTRLTVT.

V is TRBV25-1 and J is TRBJ2-5; 9 bases are shared with TRBD2. The junction had 8 bases not matched to a gene; V was cut back by 6 bases and J by 3 bases. Germline V gives CDR1 MGHDK, CDR2 SYGVNS. The CDR3 sequence is 15 residues long. This chain's CDR3 is CASSAMEREEETQYF. The CDR3 DNA is TGTGCCAGCAGCGCGATGGAGCGGGAGGAAGAGACCCAGTACTTC.

The J gene is TRBJ2-3, the V gene TRBV30, with D uncertain. The CDR3 contains 11 residues. Germline CDR1 and CDR2: GTSNPN and SVGIG (reference sequence). Trimming took off 5 bases at V and 3 bases at J, with 6 bases between the two ends. The CDR3 nucleotides are TGTGCCTGGGAGTTAACAGATACGCAGTATTTT. Amino acids: CAWELTDTQYF.

This clone was seen a few times. This rearrangement joins TRBV4-1 to TRBJ1-1; 9 bases match TRBD1. The CDR3 sequence is 15 residues long. CDR1 and CDR2 (germline): MGHRA, YSYEKL. V lost 4 bases and J lost 4; bases outside the gene matches: 7. The CDR3 sequence: CASSRLQGQGTEAFF. For the CDR3, the DNA is TGCGCCAGCAGCCGTTTACAGGGACAGGGCACTGAAGCTTTCTTT.

The chain joins TRBV27 to TRBJ2-3, with D perhaps TRBD1 or TRBD2 (5 bases each). Looked up from germline, CDR1 is MNHEY and CDR2 is SMNVEV (reference sequence). This CDR3 contains 16 residues. Trimming shortened V by 6 bases and J by 0 bases, and 16 bases separated the two germline ends. This CDR3 is CASRTLAGTSTDTQYF. The CDR3 DNA sequence: TGTGCCAGCAGAACGTTGGCCGGGACCAGCACAGATACGCAGTATTTT.

Comment on this clone: Since the CDR3 does not end with the conserved phenylalanine or tryptophan, this likely comes from a read error. The limits of the CDR3 on the DNA are not certain, so only TCRdb's listed CDR3 is given. The chain couples TRBV6-1 to TRBJ2-7; the D call of TRBD1 is as the table states it, not checked on the DNA. In germline, CDR1 is MNHNS, CDR2 SASEGT. The CDR3 is 14 residues long, ends included. The CDR3 reads CASSGLSRTALPGL.

The table lists this clone with a count of one. The chain is built from TRBV7-2 and TRBJ2-3, with 12 bases fitting TRBD2. Germline CDR1 and CDR2: SGHTA and FQGNSA. The V and J ends lost 4 bases and 4 bases, in that order; junction bases with no gene match: 15. The CDR3 covers 19 residues. CDR3 nucleotide sequence: TGTGCCAGCAGCTGGCTATCTAGCGGGAGGGCCCGTGTCTCAGATACGCAGTATTTT. It translates to CASSWLSSGRARVSDTQYF.

Points on this clone: Other DNA sequences from this sample encode an identical CDR3 as well. The chain employs TRBV18 and TRBJ2-7, with 9 bases identical to TRBD2. J was trimmed by 3 bases and V by 0 bases; bases with no gene match: 3. Germline-derived CDR1 and CDR2 are KGHSH and LQKENI. This CDR3 contains 15 residues. The CDR3 sequence: CASSPPGLASYEQYF. Written as DNA, the CDR3 is TGTGCCAGCTCACCACCAGGACTAGCGAGCTACGAGCAGTACTTC.

Notes on this clone: The same CDR3 can be traced to other DNA sequences in this sample. The rearrangement uses TRBV6-1 and TRBJ1-1; 9 positions match TRBD1. CDR3 length equals 13 residues. Trimming cost V 7 bases and J 3 bases; bases outside gene matches: 3. The germline gives CDR1 MNHNS, CDR2 SASEGT. Written as DNA, the CDR3 is TGTGCCAGCACTGGACAGGGGTACACTGAAGCTTTCTTT. Translating gives CASTGQGYTEAFF.

The chain has TRBV7-9 and TRBJ1-5; a possible D gene is TRBD1 (5 bases). V shed 5 bases and J shed 3 bases, with 8 bases lying between them. The CDR3 covers 13 residues. The germline CDR1 and CDR2 sequences are SEHNR and FQNEAQ (reference sequence). The chain's CDR3 is CASSVGVNQPQHF. CDR3 coding DNA: TGTGCCAGCAGCGTAGGGGTCAATCAGCCCCAGCATTTT.

CDR3 nucleotides: TGTGCCAGTAGCCCTAGACGGAGCTCTGGGGCCAACGTCCTGACTTTC. Amino acid sequence: CASSPRRSSGANVLTF. V is TRBV19 and J is TRBJ2-6; D remains ambiguous. Germline loops: CDR1 LNHDA, CDR2 SQIVND (reference sequence). CDR3 length equals 16 residues. V was pared by 6 bases and J by 0 bases, with 12 bases between.

The chain uses TRBV19 and TRBJ2-1; 7 nucleotides align to TRBD2. The germline gives CDR1 LNHDA, CDR2 SQIVND (reference sequence). This CDR3 comprises 16 residues. J lost 4 bases, V lost 3 bases, and 9 bases had no gene match. The CDR3: CASSIPASGLYNEQFF. The CDR3 region has the DNA TGTGCCAGTAGTATCCCCGCTAGCGGCCTATACAATGAGCAGTTCTTC.

The V call is TRBV10-3, the J call TRBJ2-2, with 9 bases that match TRBD2. Germline V gene lookup returns CDR1 ENHRY and CDR2 SYGVKD. The CDR3 loop spans 16 amino acids. The J segment lost 2 bases and the V segment lost 4 bases, leaving 5 bases of the junction unmatched. The CDR3 DNA reads as TGTGCCATCAGTGTAGGTAGCGGGGGCAACACCGGGGAGCTGTTTTTT. This encodes CAISVGSGGNTGELFF.

This clone has just one count. V usage is TRBV30 and J usage is TRBJ1-1, with 10 nucleotides matching TRBD1. Germline lookup yields CDR1 GTSNPN and CDR2 SVGIG (reference sequence). After removal of 4 bases from V and 2 bases from J, the junction contained 4 bases not matched to a gene. The CDR3 totals 14 residues. The CDR3 sequence: CAWKGTGVNTEAFF. CDR3 DNA sequence: TGTGCCTGGAAAGGGACAGGGGTTAACACTGAAGCTTTCTTT.